The rows below give T cell receptor beta chains drawn from one sample of a study of PD-L1 blockade in urothelial cancer. Libraries were prepared by immunoSEQ multiplex PCR; TCRdb keeps only in-frame clonotypes and omits some of them. The repertoire consists of about 46,000 clones, with around 82% occurring once and the leading ten covering approximately 2%. The sample consisted of PBMCs, taken around atezolizumab (anti-PD-L1) treatment. The receptors were sampled from a man aged 45-65 years with urothelial cancer. Both conserved end residues are part of each CDR3. The order of the fields is CDR3 DNA, CDR3 protein, V gene, clone size, D gene, J gene. The D gene is left open where the match is weak. Rows give clone size only sometimes, using once, few, many, or a class for an expanded clone.

TGTGCCAGCCAAGAAGCAGGGTGGGGAAACACCATATATTTT | CASQEAGWGNTIYF | TRBV2 | NA | NA | TRBJ1-3
TGTGCCAGCAGCTTAGACGTCAGAAACATTCAGTACTTC | CASSLDVRNIQYF | TRBV11-2 | NA | NA | TRBJ2-4
TGTGCCAGCAGCCCGGGGGTACAGCTAAATGGTGAGCAGTTCTTC | CASSPGVQLNGEQFF | TRBV11-3 | NA | NA | TRBJ2-1
TGTGCCAGCAGCTTAGATTTAGGGACAGGGGGCACTGAGCAGTTCTTC | CASSLDLGTGGTEQFF | TRBV11-2 | NA | TRBD1 | TRBJ2-1
TGTGCCAGTAGTATTGGTTTTTACCGGGAGGAGGGCACCGGGGAGCTGTTTTTT | CASSIGFYREEGTGELFF | TRBV19 | NA | TRBD2 | TRBJ2-2
TGTGCCAGCAGCCTGGGACTAGGAGACGAGCAGTACTTC | CASSLGLGDEQYF | TRBV7-6 | few | TRBD2 | TRBJ2-7
TGTGCCAGCAGCCGTGGCCGTTGGAGACCGCTCTACGAGCAGTACTTC | CASSRGRWRPLYEQYF | TRBV9 | once | NA | TRBJ2-7
TGTGCCAGCAGTTACTCGACAGAATACTATGGCTACACCTTC | CASSYSTEYYGYTF | TRBV6-6 | few | NA | TRBJ1-2
TGTGCCAGCAACCCGGGACAGGCGGCCGGGGAGCTGTTTTTT | CASNPGQAAGELFF | TRBV11-2 | NA | TRBD1 | TRBJ2-2
TGTGCCAGCAGGACAGGGATCGGCTACACCTTC | CASRTGIGYTF | TRBV6-5 | NA | TRBD1 | TRBJ1-2
TGTGCCACCTTAAGAAGCGGCACAGATACGCAGTATTTT | CATLRSGTDTQYF | TRBV27 | once | NA | TRBJ2-3
TGTGCCAGCAGCTTATTACAGGGTGGTGAGACCCAGTACTTC | CASSLLQGGETQYF | TRBV11-2 | NA | NA | TRBJ2-5
TGCGCCAGCAGCCTACTGACTAGCGGGGTCTCCTACGAGCAGTACTTC | CASSLLTSGVSYEQYF | TRBV5-1 | NA | TRBD2 | TRBJ2-7
TGTGCCAGCAGCGATCTCCCGGGACTAGCGGGGGGGAACCAAGAGACCCAGTACTTC | CASSDLPGLAGGNQETQYF | TRBV7-2 | NA | TRBD2 | TRBJ2-5
TGTGCCAGCAGCTTAGATATCAGGGAAGGACAGCCCCAGCATTTT | CASSLDIREGQPQHF | TRBV11-2 | NA | NA | TRBJ1-5
TGCGCCAGCATGGCGGGAGGGCCGCAAGAGACCCAGTACTTC | CASMAGGPQETQYF | TRBV10-2 | NA | TRBD2 | TRBJ2-5
TGTGCCTGGACGAGGGGGCTGAACACTGAAGCTTTCTTT | CAWTRGLNTEAFF | TRBV30 | once | TRBD1 | TRBJ1-1
TGTGCCAGCAGTGACAGGGGGATACCCTATGGCTACACCTTC | CASSDRGIPYGYTF | TRBV25-1 | NA | TRBD1 | TRBJ1-2
TGCGCCAGCAGCTTTTACGGGGGAAGCGGTCAGCCCCAGCATTTT | CASSFYGGSGQPQHF | TRBV5-1 | NA | NA | TRBJ1-5
TGTGCCAGCAGTCTCCCGGGGGGTCATGGGAAACTGTTTTTT | CASSLPGGHGKLFF | TRBV28 | NA | NA | TRBJ1-4
TGTGCCAGCAGCTTCTATCCTTACAATGAGCAGTTCTTC | CASSFYPYNEQFF | TRBV7-8 | NA | NA | TRBJ2-1
TGTGCCAGCAGCTTCCGGGGATGGGACAGCCTCCTCCTCGCCGAGCAGTACTTC | CASSFRGWDSLLLAEQYF | TRBV11-2 | NA | TRBD1 | TRBJ2-7
TGTGCCAGCAGCTTGGACAGTAGCAATCAGCCCCAGCATTTT | CASSLDSSNQPQHF | TRBV7-2 | NA | NA | TRBJ1-5
TGTGCCCGAGTGGGACAGGGGGGCTACGAGCAGTACTTC | CARVGQGGYEQYF | TRBV30 | NA | TRBD1 | TRBJ2-7
TGTGCCAGTAGATCGGGACTAGCGGGAGATACGCAGTATTTT | CASRSGLAGDTQYF | TRBV19 | NA | TRBD2 | TRBJ2-3
TGTGCCAGCAGCCACGACGGACTAGCGGGAGGGGGGGCTTATAGCACAGATACGCAGTATTTT | CASSHDGLAGGGAYSTDTQYF | TRBV7-8 | NA | TRBD2 | TRBJ2-3
TGTGCCAGCAGTTTCCCCCTCGGGGGGAGTGACGATACGCAGTATTTT | CASSFPLGGSDDTQYF | TRBV28 | NA | TRBD2 | TRBJ2-3
TGTGCCAGTAGGCTCCGGGGTAGTACCTACGAGCAGTACTTC | CASRLRGSTYEQYF | TRBV19 | NA | NA | TRBJ2-7
TGTGCCAGCAGTCAAGAAGGGACAGGGGCAGGGGGCTACACCTTC | CASSQEGTGAGGYTF | TRBV6-5 | NA | TRBD1 | TRBJ1-2
TGTGCCAGTATGAATAGGGCAGGGGTTCAAGAGACCCAGTACTTC | CASMNRAGVQETQYF | TRBV19 | NA | NA | TRBJ2-5
TGTGCCAGCTCACCGCTACCCACTAGCACAGATACGCAGTATTTT | CASSPLPTSTDTQYF | TRBV18 | NA | NA | TRBJ2-3
TGTGCCAGCAGCCAGAAGCGGGGGGCGCTTGGCTACAATGAGCAGTTCTTC | CASSQKRGALGYNEQFF | TRBV13 | NA | TRBD2 | TRBJ2-1
TGTGCCAGCAGTTTCCAGGGGGATTATAATTCACCCCTCCACTTT | CASSFQGDYNSPLHF | TRBV6-5 | NA | TRBD1 | TRBJ1-6
TGCGCCAGCAGCGGGTACAGGGGTGGAGAGCAGTACTTC | CASSGYRGGEQYF | TRBV5-1 | NA | TRBD1 | TRBJ2-7
TGTGCCAGCAGCACGCTCGACAGGGGTGGCGGTGGCTACACCTTC | CASSTLDRGGGGYTF | TRBV25-1 | few | TRBD1 | TRBJ1-2
TGCGCCAGCAGCCCTTCCGGCGGGAGCACAGATACGCAGTATTTT | CASSPSGGSTDTQYF | TRBV4-3 | NA | NA | TRBJ2-3
TGTGCCAGCAGCTTCGGGAGGGCTGTATACAATGAGCAGTTCTTC | CASSFGRAVYNEQFF | TRBV11-3 | NA | TRBD2 | TRBJ2-1
TGTGCTAGTGGACCGGGACTAGCGGGAATCTCAGATACGCAGTATTTT | CASGPGLAGISDTQYF | TRBV12-5 | once | TRBD2 | TRBJ2-3
TGTGCCAGCAGTGAATCGGGACTAGCGGGAGCGTACCATGAGCAGTTCTTC | CASSESGLAGAYHEQFF | TRBV2 | few | TRBD2 | TRBJ2-1
TGTGCCAGCAGCGCAGGGGGGTCAAAGTTCGGTGAAAAACTGTTTTTT | CASSAGGSKFGEKLFF | TRBV9 | NA | TRBD1 | TRBJ1-4
TGTGCCTGTCACAGGGGGAACACTGAAGCTTTCTTT | CACHRGNTEAFF | TRBV30 | NA | TRBD1 | TRBJ1-1
TGTGCCAGCAGCTCCCTAGCGGGGGCTTCGAATGAGCAGTTCTTC | CASSSLAGASNEQFF | TRBV6-6 | NA | TRBD2 | TRBJ2-1
TGTGCCAGCAGCCCCCCGTTGGGGGCCACAGATACGCAGTATTTT | CASSPPLGATDTQYF | TRBV13 | few | NA | TRBJ2-3
TGCGCCAGCAGCGGGACTAGCGACCGCACAGATACGCAGTATTTT | CASSGTSDRTDTQYF | TRBV10-1 | NA | TRBD2 | TRBJ2-3
TGTGCCAGCAGCTTATCACAGGGAAGTGAAAAACTGTTTTTT | CASSLSQGSEKLFF | TRBV7-2 | NA | NA | TRBJ1-4